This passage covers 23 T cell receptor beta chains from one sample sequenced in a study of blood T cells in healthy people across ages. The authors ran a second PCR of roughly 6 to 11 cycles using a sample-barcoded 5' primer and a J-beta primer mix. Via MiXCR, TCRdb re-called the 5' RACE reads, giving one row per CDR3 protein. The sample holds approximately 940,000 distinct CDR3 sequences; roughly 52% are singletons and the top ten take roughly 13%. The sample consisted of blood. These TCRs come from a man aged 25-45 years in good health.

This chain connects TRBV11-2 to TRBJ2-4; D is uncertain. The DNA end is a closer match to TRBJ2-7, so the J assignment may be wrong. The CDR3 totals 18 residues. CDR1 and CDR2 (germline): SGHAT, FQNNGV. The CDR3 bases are TGTGCCAGCAGCTTAGATGGTAGCTCCTACCCTCGGCTCTCCGAGCAGTACTTC. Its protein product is CASSLDGSSYPRLSEQYF.

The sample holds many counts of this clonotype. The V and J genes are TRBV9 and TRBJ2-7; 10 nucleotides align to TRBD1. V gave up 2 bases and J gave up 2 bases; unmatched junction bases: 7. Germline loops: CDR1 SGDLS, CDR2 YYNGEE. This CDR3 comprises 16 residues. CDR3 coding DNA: TGTGCCAGCAGCGTCGGACAGGGGGGAGCCCCCTACGAGCAGTACTTC. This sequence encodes CASSVGQGGAPYEQYF.

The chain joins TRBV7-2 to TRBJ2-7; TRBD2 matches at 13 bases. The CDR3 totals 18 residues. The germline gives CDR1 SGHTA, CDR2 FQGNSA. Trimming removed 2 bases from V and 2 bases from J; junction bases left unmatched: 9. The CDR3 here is CASSLSGTSGARTYEQYF. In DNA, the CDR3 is TGTGCCAGCAGCTTATCCGGGACTAGCGGGGCAAGAACCTACGAGCAGTACTTC.

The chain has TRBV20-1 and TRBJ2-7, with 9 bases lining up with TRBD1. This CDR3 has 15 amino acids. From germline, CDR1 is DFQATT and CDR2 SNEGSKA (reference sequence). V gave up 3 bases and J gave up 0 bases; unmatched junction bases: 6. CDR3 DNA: TGCAGTGCTAGTCCGAGACAGGGGGTCTCCTACGAGCAGTACTTC. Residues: CSASPRQGVSYEQYF.

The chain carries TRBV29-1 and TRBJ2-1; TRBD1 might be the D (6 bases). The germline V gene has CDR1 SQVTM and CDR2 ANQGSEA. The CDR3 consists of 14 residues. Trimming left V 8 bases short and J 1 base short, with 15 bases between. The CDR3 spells CSPYTGLSYNEQFF. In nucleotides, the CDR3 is TGCAGCCCGTATACAGGGTTGTCCTACAATGAGCAGTTCTTC.

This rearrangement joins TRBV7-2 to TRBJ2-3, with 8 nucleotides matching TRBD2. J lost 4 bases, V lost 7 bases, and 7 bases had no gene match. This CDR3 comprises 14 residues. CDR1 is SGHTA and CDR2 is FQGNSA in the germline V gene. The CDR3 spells CASIPGLASDTQYF. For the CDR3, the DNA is TGTGCCAGCATCCCCGGACTAGCATCAGATACGCAGTATTTT.

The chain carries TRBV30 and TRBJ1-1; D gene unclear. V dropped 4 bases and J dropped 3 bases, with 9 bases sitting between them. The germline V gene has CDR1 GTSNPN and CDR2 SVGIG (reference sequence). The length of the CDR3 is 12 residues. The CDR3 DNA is TGTGCCTGGACCGGCGTCGACACTGAAGCTTTCTTT. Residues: CAWTGVDTEAFF. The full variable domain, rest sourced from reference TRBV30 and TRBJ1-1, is SQTIHQWPATLVQPVGSPLSLECTVEGTSNPNLYWYRQAAGRGLQLLFYSVGIGQISSEVPQNLSASRPQDRQFILSSKKLLLSDSGFYLCAWTGVDTEAFFGQGTRLTVV.

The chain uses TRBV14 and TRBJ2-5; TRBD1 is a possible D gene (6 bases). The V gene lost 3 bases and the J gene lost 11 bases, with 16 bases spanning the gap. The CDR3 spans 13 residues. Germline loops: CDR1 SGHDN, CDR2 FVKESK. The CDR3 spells CASSQYRVSEQYF. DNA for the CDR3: TGTGCCAGCAGCCAGTACAGGGTCTCTGAGCAGTACTTC.

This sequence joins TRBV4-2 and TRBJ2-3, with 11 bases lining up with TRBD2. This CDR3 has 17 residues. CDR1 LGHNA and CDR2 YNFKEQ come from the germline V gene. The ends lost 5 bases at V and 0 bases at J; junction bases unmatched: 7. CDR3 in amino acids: CASSLTSGVRSTDTQYF. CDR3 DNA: TGTGCCAGCAGCTTGACTAGCGGGGTTCGTAGCACAGATACGCAGTATTTT.

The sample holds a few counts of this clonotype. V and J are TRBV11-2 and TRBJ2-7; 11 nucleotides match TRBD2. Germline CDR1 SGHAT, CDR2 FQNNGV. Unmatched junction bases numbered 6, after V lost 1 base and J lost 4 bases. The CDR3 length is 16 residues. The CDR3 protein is CASSLVTSGGIYEQYF. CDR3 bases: TGTGCCAGCAGCTTAGTAACTAGCGGGGGTATATACGAGCAGTACTTC.

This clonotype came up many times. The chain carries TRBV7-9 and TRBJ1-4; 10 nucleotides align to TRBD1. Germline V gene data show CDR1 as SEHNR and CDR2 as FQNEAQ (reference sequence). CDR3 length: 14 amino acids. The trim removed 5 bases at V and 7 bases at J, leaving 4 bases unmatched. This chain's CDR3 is CASSLGQGGEKLFF. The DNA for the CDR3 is TGTGCCAGCAGCCTCGGACAGGGGGGTGAAAAACTGTTTTTT.

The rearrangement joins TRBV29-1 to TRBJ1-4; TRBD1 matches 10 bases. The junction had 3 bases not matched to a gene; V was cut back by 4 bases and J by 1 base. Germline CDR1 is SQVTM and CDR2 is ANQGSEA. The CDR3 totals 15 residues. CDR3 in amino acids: CSVGQGAVTNEKLFF. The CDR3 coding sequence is TGCAGCGTTGGACAGGGGGCGGTAACTAATGAAAAACTGTTTTTT.

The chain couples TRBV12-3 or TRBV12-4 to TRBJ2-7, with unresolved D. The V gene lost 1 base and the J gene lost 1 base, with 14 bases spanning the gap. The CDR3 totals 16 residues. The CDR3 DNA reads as TGTGCCAGCAGTTTAGTAGGGCTCGGCCCGTCCTACGAGCAGTACTTC. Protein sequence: CASSLVGLGPSYEQYF.

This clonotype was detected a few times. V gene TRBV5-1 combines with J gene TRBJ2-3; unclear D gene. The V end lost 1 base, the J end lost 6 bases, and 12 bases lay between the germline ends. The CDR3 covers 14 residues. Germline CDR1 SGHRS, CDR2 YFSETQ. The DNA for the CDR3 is TGCGCCAGCAGCTTGATCCACCCCGGGGATACGCAGTATTTT. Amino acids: CASSLIHPGDTQYF.

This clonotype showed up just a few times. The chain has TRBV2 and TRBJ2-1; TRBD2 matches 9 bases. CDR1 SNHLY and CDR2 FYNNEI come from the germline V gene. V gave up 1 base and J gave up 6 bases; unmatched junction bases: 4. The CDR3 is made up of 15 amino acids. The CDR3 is CASSEGSSGVNEQFF. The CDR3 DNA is TGTGCCAGCAGTGAAGGGTCTAGCGGGGTCAATGAGCAGTTCTTC.

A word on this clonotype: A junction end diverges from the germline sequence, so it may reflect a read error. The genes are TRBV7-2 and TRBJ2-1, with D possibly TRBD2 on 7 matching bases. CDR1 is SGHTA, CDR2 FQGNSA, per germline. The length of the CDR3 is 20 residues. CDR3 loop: CASSLVRATSFRGAYNKQFF. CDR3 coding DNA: TGTGCCAGCAGCTTAGTTCGGGCGACTAGTTTTCGGGGGGCATACAATAAGCAGTTCTTC.

The CDR3 nucleotides are TGTGCCAGCTCACCTCGGGACAGGCCGAGCTCCTACGAGCAGTACTTC. This translates into CASSPRDRPSSYEQYF. The chain uses TRBV18 and TRBJ2-7, with 8 bases matching TRBD1. CDR1 is KGHSH and CDR2 is LQKENI in the germline V gene. V gave up 3 bases and J gave up 0 bases; unmatched junction bases: 7. CDR3 size: 16 residues.

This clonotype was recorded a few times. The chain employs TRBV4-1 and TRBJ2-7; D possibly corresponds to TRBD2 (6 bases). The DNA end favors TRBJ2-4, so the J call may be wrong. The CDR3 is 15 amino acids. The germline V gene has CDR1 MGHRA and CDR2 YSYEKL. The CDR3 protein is CASSQLAGMEHIQYF. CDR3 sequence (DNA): TGCGCCAGCAGCCAATTGGCGGGGATGGAACACATTCAGTACTTC.

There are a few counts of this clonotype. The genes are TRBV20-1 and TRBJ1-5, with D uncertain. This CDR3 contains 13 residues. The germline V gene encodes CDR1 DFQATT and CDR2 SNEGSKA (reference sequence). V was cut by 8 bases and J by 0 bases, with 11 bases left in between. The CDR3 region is CSSKSTSNQPQHF. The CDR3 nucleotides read TGCAGTTCAAAGTCTACTAGCAATCAGCCCCAGCATTTT.

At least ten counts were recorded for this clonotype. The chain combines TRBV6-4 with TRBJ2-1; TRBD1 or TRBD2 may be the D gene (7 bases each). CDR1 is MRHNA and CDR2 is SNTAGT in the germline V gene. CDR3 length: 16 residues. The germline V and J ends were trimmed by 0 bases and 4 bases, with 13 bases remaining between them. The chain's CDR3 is CASSDSVRGGYNEQFF. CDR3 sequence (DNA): TGTGCCAGCAGTGACTCGGTCAGGGGGGGGTACAATGAGCAGTTCTTC.

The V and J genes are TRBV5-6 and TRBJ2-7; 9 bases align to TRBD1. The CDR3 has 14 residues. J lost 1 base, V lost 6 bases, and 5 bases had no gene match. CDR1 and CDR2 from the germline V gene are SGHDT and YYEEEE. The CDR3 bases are TGTGCCAGCATCGGACAGGGGTGGTCCTACGAGCAGTACTTC. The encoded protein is CASIGQGWSYEQYF.

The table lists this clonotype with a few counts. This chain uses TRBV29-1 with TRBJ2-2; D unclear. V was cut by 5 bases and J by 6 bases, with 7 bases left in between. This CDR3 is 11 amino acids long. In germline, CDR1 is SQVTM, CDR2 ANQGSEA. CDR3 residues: CSVPGAGELFF. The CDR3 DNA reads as TGCAGCGTTCCGGGTGCCGGGGAGCTGTTTTTT.

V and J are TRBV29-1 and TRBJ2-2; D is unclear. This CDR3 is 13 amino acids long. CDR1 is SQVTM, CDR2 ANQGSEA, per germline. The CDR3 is CSLLMENTGELFF. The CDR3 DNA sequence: TGCAGTCTCCTGATGGAGAACACCGGGGAGCTGTTTTTT.